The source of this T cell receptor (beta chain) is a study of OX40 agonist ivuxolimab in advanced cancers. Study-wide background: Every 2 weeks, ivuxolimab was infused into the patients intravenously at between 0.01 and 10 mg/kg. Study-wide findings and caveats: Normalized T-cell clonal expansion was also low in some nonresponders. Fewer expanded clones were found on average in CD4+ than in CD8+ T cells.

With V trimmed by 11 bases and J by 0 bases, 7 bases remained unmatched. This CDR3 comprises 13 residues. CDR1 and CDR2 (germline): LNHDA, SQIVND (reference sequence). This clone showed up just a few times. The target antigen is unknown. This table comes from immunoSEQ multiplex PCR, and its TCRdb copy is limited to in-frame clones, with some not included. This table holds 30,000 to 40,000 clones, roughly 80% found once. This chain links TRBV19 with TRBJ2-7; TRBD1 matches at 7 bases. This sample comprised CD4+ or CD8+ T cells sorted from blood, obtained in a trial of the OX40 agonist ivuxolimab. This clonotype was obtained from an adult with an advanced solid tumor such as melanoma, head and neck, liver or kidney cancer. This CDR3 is CAEGQPTSYEQYF. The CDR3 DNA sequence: TGTGCCGAGGGACAGCCGACCTCCTACGAGCAGTACTTC.